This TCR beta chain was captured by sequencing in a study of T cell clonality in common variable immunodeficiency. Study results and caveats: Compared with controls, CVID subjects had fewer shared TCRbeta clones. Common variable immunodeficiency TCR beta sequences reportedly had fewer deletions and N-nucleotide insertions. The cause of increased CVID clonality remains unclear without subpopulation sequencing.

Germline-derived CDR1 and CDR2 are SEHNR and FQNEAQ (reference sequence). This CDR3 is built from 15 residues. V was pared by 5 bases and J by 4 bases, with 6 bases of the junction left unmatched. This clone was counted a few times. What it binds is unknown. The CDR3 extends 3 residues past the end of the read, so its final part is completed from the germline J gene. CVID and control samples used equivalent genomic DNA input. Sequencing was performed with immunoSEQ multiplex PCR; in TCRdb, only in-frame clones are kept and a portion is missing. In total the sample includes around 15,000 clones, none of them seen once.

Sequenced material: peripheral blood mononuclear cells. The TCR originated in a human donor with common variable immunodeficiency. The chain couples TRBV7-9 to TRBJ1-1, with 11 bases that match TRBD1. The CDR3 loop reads CASSRDRGSLTEAFF. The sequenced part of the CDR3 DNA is TGTGCCAGCAGCCGGGACAGGGGGTCTCTCACTGAA. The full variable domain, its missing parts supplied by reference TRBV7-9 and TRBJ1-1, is DTGVSQNPRHKITKRGQNVTFRCDPISEHNRLYWYRQTLGQGPEFLTYFQNEAQLEKSRLLSDRFSAERPKGSFSTLEIQRTEQGDSAMYLCASSRDRGSLTEAFFGQGTRLTVV.